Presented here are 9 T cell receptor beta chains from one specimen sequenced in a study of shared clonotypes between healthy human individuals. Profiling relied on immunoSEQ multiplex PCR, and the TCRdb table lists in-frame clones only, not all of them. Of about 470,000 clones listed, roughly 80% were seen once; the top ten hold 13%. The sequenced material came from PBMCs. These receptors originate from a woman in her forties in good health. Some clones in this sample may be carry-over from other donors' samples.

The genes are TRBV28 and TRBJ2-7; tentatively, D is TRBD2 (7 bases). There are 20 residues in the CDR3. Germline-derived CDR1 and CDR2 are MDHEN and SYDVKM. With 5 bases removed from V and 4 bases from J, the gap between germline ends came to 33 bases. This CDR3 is CASSLRRQPGVLWGGYEQYF. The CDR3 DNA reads TGTGCCAGCAGTCTCCGGCGTCAACCAGGGGTACTGTGGGGGGGGTACGAGCAGTACTTC. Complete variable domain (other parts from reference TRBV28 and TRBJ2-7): DVKVTQSSRYLVKRTGEKVFLECVQDMDHENMFWYRQDPGLGLRLIYFSYDVKMKEKGDIPEGYSVSREKKERFSLILESASTNQTSMYLCASSLRRQPGVLWGGYEQYFGPGTRLTVT.

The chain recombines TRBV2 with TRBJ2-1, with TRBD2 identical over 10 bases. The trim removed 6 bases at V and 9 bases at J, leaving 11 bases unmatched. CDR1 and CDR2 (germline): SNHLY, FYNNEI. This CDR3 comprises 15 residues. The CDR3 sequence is CASRLASGSLVEQFF. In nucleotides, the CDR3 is TGTGCCAGCAGGTTGGCTAGCGGGAGTTTGGTTGAGCAGTTCTTC.

CDR3 loop: CASSYYRGRGEKLFF. The CDR3 DNA follows: TGTGCCAGCAGCTACTACAGGGGGCGCGGAGAAAAACTGTTTTTT. The J gene is TRBJ1-4, the V gene TRBV11-2; 9 bases are a match to TRBD1. Germline-derived CDR1 and CDR2 are SGHAT and FQNNGV. The CDR3 runs to 15 residues. J was trimmed by 8 bases and V by 4 bases; bases with no gene match: 8.

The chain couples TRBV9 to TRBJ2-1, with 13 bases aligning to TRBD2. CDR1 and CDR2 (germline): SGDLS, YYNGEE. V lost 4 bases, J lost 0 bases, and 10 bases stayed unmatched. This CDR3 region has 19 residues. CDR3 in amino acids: CASSPGTSGIPSSYNEQFF. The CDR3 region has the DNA TGTGCCAGCAGCCCAGGGACTAGCGGGATCCCTAGCTCCTACAATGAGCAGTTCTTC. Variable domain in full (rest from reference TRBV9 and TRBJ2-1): DSGVTQTPKHLITATGQRVTLRCSPRSGDLSVYWYQQSLDQGLQFLIQYYNGEERAKGNILERFSAQQFPDLHSELNLSSLELGDSALYFCASSPGTSGIPSSYNEQFFGPGTRLTVL.

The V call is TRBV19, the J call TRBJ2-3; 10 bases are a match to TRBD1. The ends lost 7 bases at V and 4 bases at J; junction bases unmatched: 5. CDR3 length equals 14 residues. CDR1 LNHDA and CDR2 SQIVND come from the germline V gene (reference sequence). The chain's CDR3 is CASKAGTGADTQYF. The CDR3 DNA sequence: TGTGCCAGTAAGGCCGGGACAGGGGCAGATACGCAGTATTTT.

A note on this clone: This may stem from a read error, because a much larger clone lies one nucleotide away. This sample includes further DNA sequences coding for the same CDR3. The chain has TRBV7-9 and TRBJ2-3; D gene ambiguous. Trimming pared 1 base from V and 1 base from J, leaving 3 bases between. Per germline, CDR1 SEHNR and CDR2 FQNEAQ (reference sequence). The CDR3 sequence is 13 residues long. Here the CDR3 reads CASSLGGTDTQYF. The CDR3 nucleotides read TGTGCCAGCAGCTTAGGGGGCACAGATACGCAGTATTTT.

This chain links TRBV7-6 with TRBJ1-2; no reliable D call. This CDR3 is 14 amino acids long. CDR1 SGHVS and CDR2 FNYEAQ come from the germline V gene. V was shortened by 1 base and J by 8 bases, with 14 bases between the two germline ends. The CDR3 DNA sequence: TGTGCCAGCAGCTTAGGAGAAGGTCTCTGGGGCTACACCTTC. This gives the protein CASSLGEGLWGYTF. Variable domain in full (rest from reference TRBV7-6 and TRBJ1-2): GAGVSQSPRYKVTKRGQDVALRCDPISGHVSLYWYRQALGQGPEFLTYFNYEAQQDKSGLPNDRFSAERPEGSISTLTIQRTEQRDSAMYRCASSLGEGLWGYTFGSGTRLTVV.

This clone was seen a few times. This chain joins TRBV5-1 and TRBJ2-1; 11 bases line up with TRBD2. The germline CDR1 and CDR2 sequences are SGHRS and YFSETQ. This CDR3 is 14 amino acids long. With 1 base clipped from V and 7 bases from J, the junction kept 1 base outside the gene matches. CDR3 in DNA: TGCGCCAGCAGCTTGACTAGCGGGAGTAATGAGCAGTTCTTC. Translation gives CASSLTSGSNEQFF.

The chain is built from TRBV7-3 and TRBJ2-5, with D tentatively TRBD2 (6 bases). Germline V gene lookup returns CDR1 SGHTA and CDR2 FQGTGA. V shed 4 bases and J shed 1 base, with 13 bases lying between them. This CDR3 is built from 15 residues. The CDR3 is CASSSNAGGQETQYF. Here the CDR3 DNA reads TGTGCCAGCAGCTCCAACGCCGGGGGCCAAGAGACCCAGTACTTC.